Shown below are 20 T cell receptor beta chains from a single sample sequenced in a study of a mutant IDH1 vaccine in newly diagnosed glioma. Time point given: baseline, week 1 (first vaccination visit). Treatment here: pre-vaccination baseline after standard-of-care therapy. Method: immunoSEQ multiplex PCR; TCRdb's copy keeps in-frame clones and lacks some. This table holds about 92,000 clones, 80% found once. The input for sequencing was PBMCs, taken from a glioma patient treated with radiotherapy, temozolomide or both. The receptors here all came from a man in his forties with glioma.

The chain employs TRBV6-6 and TRBJ2-1, with TRBD1 matching over 9 bases. The CDR3 sequence is 16 residues long. With 5 bases clipped from V and 6 bases from J, the junction kept 11 bases outside the gene matches. Germline assignment: CDR1 MNHNY and CDR2 SVGAGI (reference sequence). Here the CDR3 reads CASSPEQGARGNEQFF. For the CDR3, the DNA is TGTGCCAGCAGTCCCGAACAGGGGGCGCGCGGCAATGAGCAGTTCTTC.

V and J are TRBV5-1 and TRBJ2-5; D tentatively reads TRBD1 or TRBD2 (6 bases each). In germline, CDR1 is SGHRS, CDR2 YFSETQ. There are 17 residues in the CDR3. V was pared by 7 bases and J by 4 bases, with 26 bases between. The CDR3 region has the DNA TGCGCCAGCCGCGAGGGGATAATGGGGGGCACCGGAGAGACCCAGTACTTC. It translates to CASREGIMGGTGETQYF.

V and J are TRBV6-6 and TRBJ1-2; the D is unclear. The CDR3 spans 13 residues. Germline V gives CDR1 MNHNY, CDR2 SVGAGI (reference sequence). V dropped 2 bases and J dropped 6 bases, with 10 bases sitting between them. CDR3 nucleotide sequence: TGTGCCAGCAGTTACGTGCTACAGAATGGCTACACCTTC. It yields the protein CASSYVLQNGYTF.

V gene TRBV29-1 combines with J gene TRBJ1-2; 9 bases map to TRBD1. Trimming removed 1 base from V and 8 bases from J; junction bases left unmatched: 2. Germline V lookup: CDR1 SQVTM, CDR2 ANQGSEA. The CDR3 length is 12 residues. The CDR3 nucleotides are TGCAGCGTTGAAGGACAGGGGGAAGGCTACACCTTC. It codes for CSVEGQGEGYTF.

The chain combines TRBV23-1 with TRBJ1-1; D unresolved. TRBV23-1 is filed as an ORF, its function uncertain. CDR3 length equals 14 residues. V dropped 0 bases and J dropped 0 bases, with 5 bases sitting between them. The DNA of the CDR3 is TGCGCCAGCAGTCAATCAACGATGAACACTGAAGCTTTCTTT. Its translation is CASSQSTMNTEAFF.

The chain employs TRBV7-9 and TRBJ2-3; no definite D call. The V gene's germline CDR1 is SEHNR and CDR2 FQNEAQ (reference sequence). This CDR3 spans 14 amino acids. The ends were cut back, 0 bases at V and 4 bases at J, with 8 bases in the middle. CDR3 in DNA: TGTGCCAGCAGCTTAGCGCAGGTTGCAGATACGCAGTATTTT. Its protein is CASSLAQVADTQYF.

This clone appeared once. The V call is TRBV10-3, the J call TRBJ2-3; weak D call: TRBD1 (6 bases). Trimming took off 6 bases at V and 4 bases at J, with 20 bases between the two ends. The CDR3 totals 16 residues. Germline V gives CDR1 ENHRY, CDR2 SYGVKD. The CDR3 here is CAIRDSVAGDADTQYF. CDR3 bases: TGTGCCATCAGGGACTCGGTAGCAGGGGATGCAGATACGCAGTATTTT.

In DNA, the CDR3 is TGTGCCAGTAGTATACACGACAGGGCAGAGTTCTTTTATGGCTACACCTTC. Its protein product is CASSIHDRAEFFYGYTF. The V call is TRBV19, the J call TRBJ1-2; 7 nucleotides agree with TRBD1. V trimming: 2 bases; J trimming: 5 bases; junction bases outside the gene matches: 14. The V gene's germline CDR1 is LNHDA and CDR2 SQIVND (reference sequence). The CDR3 extends over 17 amino acids.

This sequence joins TRBV15 and TRBJ2-7; 11 bases are shared with TRBD2. Germline loops: CDR1 LNHNV, CDR2 YYDKDF (reference sequence). CDR3 length: 15 residues. Losses at the gene ends were 4 bases for V and 2 bases for J; bases not matched to a gene: 4. The CDR3 loop reads CATSTGLADAYEQYF. CDR3 bases: TGTGCCACCAGCACGGGACTAGCGGACGCCTACGAGCAGTACTTC.

The chain is built from TRBV5-1 and TRBJ2-1; weak D call: TRBD2 (6 bases). This CDR3 region has 16 residues. Trimming pared 7 bases from V and 2 bases from J, leaving 19 bases between. The germline CDR1 and CDR2 sequences are SGHRS and YFSETQ. This CDR3 reads CASSSLGTGAYNEQFF. As DNA, the CDR3 is TGCGCCAGCTCCTCCCTCGGGACTGGTGCCTACAATGAGCAGTTCTTC.

The CDR3 here is CASSDPGGDGYTF. In nucleotides, the CDR3 is TGTGCCAGCAGTGATCCAGGGGGGGATGGCTACACCTTC. V usage is TRBV2 and J usage is TRBJ1-2; 7 nucleotides agree with TRBD1. This CDR3 has 13 amino acids. J was trimmed by 6 bases and V by 3 bases; bases with no gene match: 4. CDR1 is SNHLY, CDR2 FYNNEI, per germline.

This chain joins TRBV10-3 and TRBJ2-3; the match to TRBD2 covers 8 bases. Germline V gene data show CDR1 as ENHRY and CDR2 as SYGVKD. The CDR3 is made up of 15 amino acids. The V gene end was trimmed by 10 bases and the J gene end by 2 bases; junction bases not matched to a gene: 11. The CDR3 here is CATRSDSGDTDTQYF. The CDR3, as DNA: TGTGCCACCCGTTCCGATAGCGGGGACACAGATACGCAGTATTTT.

V gene TRBV5-1 combines with J gene TRBJ1-2; D unresolved. CDR1 is SGHRS, CDR2 YFSETQ, per germline. CDR3 length equals 14 residues. The germline V and J ends were trimmed by 0 bases and 8 bases, with 14 bases remaining between them. DNA of the CDR3: TGCGCCAGCAGCTTGGCGGGGAGTTCACAGGGCTACACCTTC. Protein product: CASSLAGSSQGYTF.

The chain recombines TRBV5-1 with TRBJ2-3; D unresolved. The CDR3 covers 13 residues. V lost 4 bases, J lost 5 bases, and 11 bases lay in between. The V gene's germline CDR1 is SGHRS and CDR2 YFSETQ. The CDR3 DNA reads as TGCGCCAGCAGCCCGCAGCCCGGAGATACGCAGTATTTT. Translated: CASSPQPGDTQYF. Drawing the rest from reference TRBV5-1 and TRBJ2-3, the complete variable domain is KAGVTQTPRYLIKTRGQQVTLSCSPISGHRSVSWYQQTPGQGLQFLFEYFSETQRNKGNFPGRFSGRQFSNSRSEMNVSTLELGDSALYLCASSPQPGDTQYFGPGTRLTVL.

This clone has more than one count but fewer than ten. The chain is built from TRBV18 and TRBJ2-1; 11 positions agree with TRBD2. J gave up 5 bases and V 4 bases, and 1 base lay outside the gene matches. The CDR3 sequence is 14 residues long. Germline CDR1 and CDR2: KGHSH and LQKENI. In nucleotides, the CDR3 is TGTGCCAGCTCACTTAGCGGGAGGGACAATGAGCAGTTCTTC. This sequence encodes CASSLSGRDNEQFF. Variable domain in full (rest from reference TRBV18 and TRBJ2-1): NAGVMQNPRHLVRRRGQEARLRCSPMKGHSHVYWYRQLPEEGLKFMVYLQKENIIDESGMPKERFSAEFPKEGPSILRIQQVVRGDSAAYFCASSLSGRDNEQFFGPGTRLTVL.

The rearrangement joins TRBV2 to TRBJ1-5; a possible D gene is TRBD1 (6 bases). Trimming took 2 bases from V and 2 from J, leaving 13 bases between them. Germline V gene sequence: CDR1 SNHLY, CDR2 FYNNEI. This CDR3 comprises 16 residues. DNA for the CDR3: TGTGCCAGCAGTGAAATGGCGGGGGCTCGCAATCAGCCCCAGCATTTT. Amino acid sequence: CASSEMAGARNQPQHF. The full variable domain, completed using reference TRBV2 and TRBJ1-5, is EPEVTQTPSHQVTQMGQEVILRCVPISNHLYFYWYRQILGQKVEFLVSFYNNEISEKSEIFDDQFSVERPDGSNFTLKIRSTKLEDSAMYFCASSEMAGARNQPQHFGDGTRLSIL.

The gene calls are TRBV29-1 and TRBJ1-3, with TRBD1 as a possible D gene (6 bases). V was clipped by 4 bases and J by 4 bases, with 14 bases between them. From germline, CDR1 is SQVTM and CDR2 ANQGSEA. This CDR3 contains 14 residues. The CDR3 reads CSVAQGLEGNTIYF. The CDR3 coding sequence is TGCAGCGTTGCCCAGGGGCTGGAGGGAAACACCATATATTTT.

A word on this clone: Different DNA sequences within this sample yield the same CDR3. V usage is TRBV19 and J usage is TRBJ1-1; D gene ambiguous. The V gene's germline CDR1 is LNHDA and CDR2 SQIVND (reference sequence). V shed 6 bases and J shed 2 bases, with 10 bases lying between them. The length of the CDR3 is 13 residues. Written as DNA, the CDR3 is TGTGCCAGTAGCATAACCGGAAACACTGAAGCTTTCTTT. Translation: CASSITGNTEAFF.

This clone has a single count. This chain uses TRBV4-3 with TRBJ2-3; 9 nucleotides match TRBD1. The germline V gene encodes CDR1 LGHNA and CDR2 YSLEER. Germline trimming cut 0 bases from V and 5 bases from J; bases unmatched to any gene: 15. This CDR3 is built from 19 residues. The CDR3 DNA is TGCGCCAGCAGCCAAGATACAGGACAGGGGCGCCTGGTCATAGATACGCAGTATTTT. Protein: CASSQDTGQGRLVIDTQYF.

In DNA form, the CDR3 reads TGTGCCAGTAGTACCCCGCCGGGGGCTTTCTTT. Protein product: CASSTPPGAFF. This sequence joins TRBV19 and TRBJ1-1; no firm D call. Per germline, CDR1 LNHDA and CDR2 SQIVND (reference sequence). Trimming shortened V by 4 bases and J by 11 bases, and 11 bases separated the two germline ends. The CDR3 is 11 residues long.